This TCR beta chain derives from a study of blood T cell repertoires in COVID-19. Study background: The cDNA or gDNA used as material had been derived from T cells, B-cell-depleted T cells, or PBMCs.

Authors' methods: By means of reference gene primer amplification, nucleated cell counts were estimated. Repertoires were generated with immunoSEQ multiplex PCR, while TCRdb's copy carries only in-frame clones and drops some. V and J calls plus clone size are reproduced from that table; the DNA served to infer D and trimming. Among fewer than 500,000 clones listed, roughly 77% were seen once. Trimming stripped 4 bases from V and 3 bases from J, with 7 bases between. Germline CDR1 and CDR2: GTSNPN and SVGIG (reference sequence). This CDR3 region has 12 residues. The chain employs TRBV30 and TRBJ1-3; D remains unclear. This receptor was identified in a human donor with acute or convalescent COVID-19. The donor label of this sample is uncertain. The sample was peripheral blood. The CDR3 nucleotides are TGTGCCTGGACCCCGTATGGAAACACCATATATTTT. Translation: CAWTPYGNTIYF.